This T cell receptor (beta chain) came from a study of cytotoxic CD8 clonotypes in ibrutinib-treated CLL. Study as a whole: The patient breakdown showed more than 9 relapsed/refractory and some 14 treatment-naive cases, with 17 IGHV unmutated. Overall, around 25 responses were partial and 2 complete; following median 68 months, roughly 15 patients stayed remitted and some 12 progressed. Findings and caveats of the study: At ibrutinib response, clonality increased, and at progression it declined back toward baseline.

With respect to this clone: Its antigen remains unknown.

Only in-frame clones appear in the TCRdb table, and some are missing; sequencing was by immunoSEQ multiplex PCR. Of about 97,000 clones in the sample, around 80% are singletons; the top ten hold about 34%. This CDR3 is 13 amino acids long. The V end was cut by 3 bases, the J end by 13 bases, with 13 bases between. Germline CDR1 reads MNHNS; CDR2 reads SASEGT. This TCR derives from a human donor with chronic lymphocytic leukemia. Sequencing used PBMCs, obtained after 12 months of ibrutinib treatment. V and J are TRBV6-1 and TRBJ1-6; no clear D. CDR3 sequence reads: CASSERIPFPLHF. The CDR3 nucleotides read TGTGCCAGCAGTGAGAGAATACCTTTCCCCCTCCACTTT.